This T cell receptor beta chain was recovered during a study of cytomegalovirus exposure and HLA in healthy donors. General study results and limits: Reports showed the classifier diagnosing cytomegalovirus status with high specificity and sensitivity.

PCR primers comprised 60 Vbeta and 13 Jbeta primers. In the original analysis: Around 11 million shared chains were among approximately 87 million unique TCR beta chains counted in a later analysis. Sequenced by immunoSEQ multiplex PCR; TCRdb stores in-frame clones only, minus some. V, J and clone size derive from that table, while D and trimming were established from the DNA sequence. The repertoire consists of over 95,000 clones, with 76% occurring once and the leading ten covering approximately 2%. In germline, CDR1 is SGHTA, CDR2 FQGNSA. This CDR3 is built from 14 residues. Trimming removed 6 bases from V and 0 bases from J, with 6 bases in between. Concerning this clone: What it binds is unknown.

V gene TRBV7-2 combines with J gene TRBJ2-6; no clear D gene. This receptor was obtained from a middle-aged man in good health and CMV-seronegative. Sequenced material: PBMCs. Here the CDR3 DNA reads TGTGCCAGCAGGCGTACCTCTGGGGCCAACGTCCTGACTTTC. Protein: CASRRTSGANVLTF.